This T cell receptor (beta chain) was obtained from a study of blood T cell repertoires in COVID-19. Study-level background: From the United States, Italy and Spain came samples of acute and convalescent COVID-19. PBMCs, B-cell-depleted T cells, or T cells were the source of the cDNA or gDNA that made up the material.

Trimming took 4 bases from V and 0 from J; bases not matched to a gene: 4. From germline, CDR1 is MGHRA and CDR2 YSYEKL. The CDR3 totals 15 residues. Authors' analysis steps: Reference gene primer amplification gave nucleated cell count estimates. TCRdb's table, derived via immunoSEQ multiplex PCR, lists solely in-frame clones and lacks some. From that table come the V and J calls and clone size; the DNA was used to work out D and trimming. This table has some 35,000 clones, less than 90% appearing once. The origin of this receptor is a man between 65 and 79 years old with acute or convalescent COVID-19. Sequencing input: peripheral blood. The gene calls are TRBV4-1 and TRBJ2-5, with TRBD2 identical over 8 bases. DNA of the CDR3: TGCGCCAGCAGCCGCGTAGCGGGATACCAAGAGACCCAGTACTTC. Residues: CASSRVAGYQETQYF.